The clone carrying this T cell receptor beta chain was detected many times. Time point given: newly diagnosed GD, antithyroid drugs for less than 3 months. There was RNA extracted from PBMCs, and the TCR library was made from it. This entry is derived from a study of regulatory T cells in long-lasting Graves disease. To make TCR beta libraries, researchers used iRepertoire HTBI primers and Arm-PCR of CDR3 regions. A single record per CDR3 protein comes from TCRdb applying MiXCR to the multiplex PCR reads. Of roughly 500,000 distinct CDR3 sequences in the sample, 13% were seen once. The germline V and J ends were trimmed by 0 bases and 4 bases, with 7 bases remaining between them. The CDR3 is 13 residues long. The V gene's germline CDR1 is SGHRS and CDR2 YFSETQ. Another study also made use of these data, one on T cells in Graves' hyperthyroidism and ophthalmopathy. That source notes: Researchers report that a 13 V-J model separated ophthalmopathy from stable hyperthyroidism.

This TCR came from a man aged 25 to 40 with Graves disease. The sequences come from peripheral blood mononuclear cells (PBMCs), collected at new diagnosis, from a patient treated with antithyroid drugs. The gene calls are TRBV5-1 and TRBJ1-1; D not resolved. The CDR3 loop reads CASSLGYGTEAFF. The DNA for the CDR3 is TGCGCCAGCAGCTTGGGGTACGGCACTGAAGCTTTCTTT.